This TCR beta chain originates from a study of Graves' ophthalmopathy and Graves' hyperthyroidism. Trimming cost V 6 bases and J 1 base, with 16 bases left between them. CDR3 length: 15 residues. Germline values: CDR1 MDHEN, CDR2 SYDVKM. Using RNA transcripts, the TCR beta CDR3 regions were amplified. After a first-round RT-PCR with HTBI primers, a second-round multiplex PCR was run. TCRdb analysed the multiplex PCR reads with MiXCR anew, one entry per CDR3 protein. Among about 400,000 distinct CDR3 sequences listed, more than 20% were seen once. This clonotype was sampled from a woman aged 18-30 years with stable Graves' hyperthyroidism. Sequencing was performed on peripheral blood. The genes are TRBV28 and TRBJ2-7; D is possibly TRBD1 (7 bases). CDR3 sequence: CASRDRQGGSYEQYF. In nucleotides, the CDR3 is TGTGCCAGCAGGGATCGACAGGGAGGATCCTACGAGCAGTACTTC. Looking up the rest from reference TRBV28 and TRBJ2-7 gives the full variable domain: DVKVTQSSRYLVKRTGEKVFLECVQDMDHENMFWYRQDPGLGLRLIYFSYDVKMKEKGDIPEGYSVSREKKERFSLILESASTNQTSMYLCASRDRQGGSYEQYFGPGTRLTVT.